The 6 T cell receptor beta chains listed next were all sequenced from one sample in a study of cytomegalovirus exposure and HLA in healthy donors. Method: immunoSEQ multiplex PCR; TCRdb's copy keeps in-frame clones and lacks some. The repertoire holds some 90,000 clones, with approximately 96% as singletons. Input material: PBMCs. The receptors shown here come from a man aged 18 to 35 in good health and CMV-seronegative.

The gene calls are TRBV7-9 and TRBJ2-3; TRBD2 matches 12 bases. This CDR3 contains 16 residues. J gave up 4 bases and V 6 bases, and 8 bases lay outside the gene matches. Germline CDR1 and CDR2: SEHNR and FQNEAQ (reference sequence). The CDR3 protein is CASSRKTSGSSDTQYF. CDR3 sequence (DNA): TGTGCCAGCAGTCGAAAGACTAGCGGGAGTTCAGATACGCAGTATTTT.

The chain has TRBV11-2 and TRBJ1-2; D not certain. Trimming removed 5 bases from V and 2 bases from J, with 12 bases in between. In germline, CDR1 is SGHAT, CDR2 FQNNGV. The CDR3 is 14 residues long. This chain's CDR3 is CASSPSPGNYGYTF. In DNA, the CDR3 is TGTGCCAGCAGCCCCTCCCCGGGGAACTATGGCTACACCTTC. Based on the CDR3 plus reference TRBV11-2 and TRBJ1-2, the full variable domain is EAGVAQSPRYKIIEKRQSVAFWCNPISGHATLYWYQQILGQGPKLLIQFQNNGVVDDSQLPKDRFSAERLKGVDSTLKIQPAKLEDSAVYLCASSPSPGNYGYTFGSGTRLTVV.

This clone was seen a single time. The V call is TRBV28, the J call TRBJ2-6; maybe TRBD1 (6 bases). V was clipped by 11 bases and J by 0 bases, with 14 bases between them. The germline V gene has CDR1 MDHEN and CDR2 SYDVKM. The CDR3 contains 15 residues. CDR3 in DNA: TGTGCCGCCACTGGGGGCAGCTCTGGGGCCAACGTCCTGACTTTC. Its translation is CAATGGSSGANVLTF.

This chain joins TRBV4-1 and TRBJ1-2, with a weak D call TRBD1 (5 bases). The CDR3 consists of 17 residues. Germline V gene lookup returns CDR1 MGHRA and CDR2 YSYEKL. The V end lost 4 bases, the J end lost 4 bases, and 22 bases lay between the germline ends. The CDR3 sequence is CASSPRGAAERSYGYTF. The CDR3, as DNA: TGCGCCAGCAGCCCCCGCGGGGCGGCCGAAAGGAGCTATGGCTACACCTTC.

The chain's CDR3 is CAISERGNYEQYV. CDR3 bases: TGTGCCATCAGTGAACGGGGGAACTACGAGCAGTACGTC. This chain connects TRBV10-3 to TRBJ2-7, with D tentatively TRBD2 (6 bases). The CDR3 loop spans 13 amino acids. Germline V gene lookup returns CDR1 ENHRY and CDR2 SYGVKD. With 3 bases removed from V and 3 bases from J, the gap between germline ends came to 9 bases.

This chain connects TRBV5-1 to TRBJ2-7; 8 bases line up with TRBD2. Germline V gives CDR1 SGHRS, CDR2 YFSETQ. The trim removed 0 bases at V and 0 bases at J, leaving 11 bases unmatched. CDR3 length equals 18 residues. The CDR3 bases are TGCGCCAGCAGCTTGGTCAGTAGCGGGGATACTAACTCCTACGAGCAGTACTTC. This sequence encodes CASSLVSSGDTNSYEQYF. The variable domain in full, completed from reference TRBV5-1 and TRBJ2-7, reads KAGVTQTPRYLIKTRGQQVTLSCSPISGHRSVSWYQQTPGQGLQFLFEYFSETQRNKGNFPGRFSGRQFSNSRSEMNVSTLELGDSALYLCASSLVSSGDTNSYEQYFGPGTRLTVT.